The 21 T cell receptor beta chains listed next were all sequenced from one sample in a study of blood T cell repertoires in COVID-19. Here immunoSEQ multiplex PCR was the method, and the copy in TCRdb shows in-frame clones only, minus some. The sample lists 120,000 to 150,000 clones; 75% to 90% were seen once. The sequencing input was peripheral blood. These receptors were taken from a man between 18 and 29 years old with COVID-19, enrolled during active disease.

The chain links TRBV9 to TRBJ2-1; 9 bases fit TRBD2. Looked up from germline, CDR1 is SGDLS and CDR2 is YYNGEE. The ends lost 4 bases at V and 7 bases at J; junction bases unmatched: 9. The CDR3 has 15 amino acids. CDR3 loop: CASSSAGLAGNEQFF. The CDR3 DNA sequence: TGTGCCAGCAGCTCCGCGGGGCTAGCGGGGAATGAGCAGTTCTTC.

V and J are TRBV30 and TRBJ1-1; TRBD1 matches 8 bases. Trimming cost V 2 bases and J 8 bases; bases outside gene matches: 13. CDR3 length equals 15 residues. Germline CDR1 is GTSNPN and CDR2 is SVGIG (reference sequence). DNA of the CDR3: TGTGCCTGGAGTCCAGGGGGCTACCTCCCGGGGGAAGCTTTCTTT. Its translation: CAWSPGGYLPGEAFF.

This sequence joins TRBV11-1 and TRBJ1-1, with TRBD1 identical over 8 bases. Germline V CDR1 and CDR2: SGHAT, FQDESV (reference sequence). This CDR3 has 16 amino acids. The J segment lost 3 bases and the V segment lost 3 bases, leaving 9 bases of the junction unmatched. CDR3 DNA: TGTGCCAGCAGCTTCAGCAGGGGGCGAGCAGACACTGAAGCTTTCTTT. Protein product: CASSFSRGRADTEAFF. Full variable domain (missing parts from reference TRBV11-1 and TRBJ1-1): EAEVAQSPRYKITEKSQAVAFWCDPISGHATLYWYRQILGQGPELLVQFQDESVVDDSQLPKDRFSAERLKGVDSTLKIQPAELGDSAMYLCASSFSRGRADTEAFFGQGTRLTVV.

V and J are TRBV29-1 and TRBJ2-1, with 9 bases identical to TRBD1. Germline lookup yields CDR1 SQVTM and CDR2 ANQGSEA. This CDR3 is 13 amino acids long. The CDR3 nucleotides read TGCAGTACCCCGACAGGGGGTTACGATGAGCAGTTCTTC. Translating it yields CSTPTGGYDEQFF.

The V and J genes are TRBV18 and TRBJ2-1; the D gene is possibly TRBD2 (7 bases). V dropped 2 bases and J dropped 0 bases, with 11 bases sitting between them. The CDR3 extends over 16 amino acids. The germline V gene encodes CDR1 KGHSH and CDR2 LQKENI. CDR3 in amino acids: CASSPAGAGSYNEQFF. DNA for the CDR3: TGTGCCAGCTCACCAGCGGGGGCTGGCTCCTACAATGAGCAGTTCTTC.

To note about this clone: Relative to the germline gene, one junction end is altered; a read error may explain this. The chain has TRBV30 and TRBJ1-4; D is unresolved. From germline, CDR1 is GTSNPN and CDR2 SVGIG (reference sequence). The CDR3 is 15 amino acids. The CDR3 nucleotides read TGTGCCTGGAGACTCAAGCTCCCAACTAATGAAAAACTGCTTTTT. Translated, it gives CAWRLKLPTNEKLLF.

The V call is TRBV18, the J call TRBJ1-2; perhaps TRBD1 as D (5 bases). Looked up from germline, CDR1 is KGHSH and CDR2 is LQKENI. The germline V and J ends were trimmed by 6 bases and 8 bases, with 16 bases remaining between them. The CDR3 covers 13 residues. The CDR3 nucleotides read TGTGCCAGCTCCATCCGACAGCTGAGCGGCTACACCTTC. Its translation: CASSIRQLSGYTF.

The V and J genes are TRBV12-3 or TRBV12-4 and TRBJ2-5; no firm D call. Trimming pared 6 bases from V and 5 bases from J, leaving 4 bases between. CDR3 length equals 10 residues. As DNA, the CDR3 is TGTGCCAGCAGCCGGGAGACCCAGTACTTC. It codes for CASSRETQYF.

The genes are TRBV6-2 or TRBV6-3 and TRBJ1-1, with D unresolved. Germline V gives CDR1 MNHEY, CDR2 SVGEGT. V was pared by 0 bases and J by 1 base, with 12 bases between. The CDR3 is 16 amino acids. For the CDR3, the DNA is TGTGCCAGCAGTTACTCGATAAATTCGGGGAACACTGAAGCTTTCTTT. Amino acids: CASSYSINSGNTEAFF.

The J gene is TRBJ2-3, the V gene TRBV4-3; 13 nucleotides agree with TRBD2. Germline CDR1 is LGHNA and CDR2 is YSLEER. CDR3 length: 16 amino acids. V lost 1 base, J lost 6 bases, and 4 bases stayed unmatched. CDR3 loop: CASSQALAGGPDTQYF. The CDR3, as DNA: TGCGCCAGCAGCCAAGCACTAGCGGGAGGGCCCGATACGCAGTATTTT.

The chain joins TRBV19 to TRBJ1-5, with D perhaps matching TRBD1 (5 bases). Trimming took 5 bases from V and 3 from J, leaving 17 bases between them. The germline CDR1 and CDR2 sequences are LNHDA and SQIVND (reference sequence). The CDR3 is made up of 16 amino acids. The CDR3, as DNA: TGTGCCAGTAGTCCCACCAGGCAGGGTGTCAATCAGCCCCAGCATTTT. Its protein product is CASSPTRQGVNQPQHF. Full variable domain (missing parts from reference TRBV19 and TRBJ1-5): DGGITQSPKYLFRKEGQNVTLSCEQNLNHDAMYWYRQDPGQGLRLIYYSQIVNDFQKGDIAEGYSVSREKKESFPLTVTSAQKNPTAFYLCASSPTRQGVNQPQHFGDGTRLSIL.

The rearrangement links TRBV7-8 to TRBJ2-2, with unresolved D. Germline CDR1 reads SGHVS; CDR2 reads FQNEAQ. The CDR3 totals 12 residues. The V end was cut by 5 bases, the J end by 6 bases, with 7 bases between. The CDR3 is CASSNIAGELFF. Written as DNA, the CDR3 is TGTGCCAGCAGCAATATAGCCGGGGAGCTGTTTTTT.

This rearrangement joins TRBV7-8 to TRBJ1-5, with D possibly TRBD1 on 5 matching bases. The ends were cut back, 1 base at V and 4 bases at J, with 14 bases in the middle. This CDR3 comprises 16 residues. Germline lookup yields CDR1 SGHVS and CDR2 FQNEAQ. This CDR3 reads CASSLDPGTLNQPQHF. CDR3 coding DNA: TGTGCCAGCAGCTTAGACCCGGGGACTCTAAATCAGCCCCAGCATTTT. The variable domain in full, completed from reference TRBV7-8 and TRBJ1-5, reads GAGVSQSPRYKVAKRGQDVALRCDPISGHVSLFWYQQALGQGPEFLTYFQNEAQLDKSGLPSDRFFAERPEGSVSTLKIQRTQQEDSAVYLCASSLDPGTLNQPQHFGDGTRLSIL.

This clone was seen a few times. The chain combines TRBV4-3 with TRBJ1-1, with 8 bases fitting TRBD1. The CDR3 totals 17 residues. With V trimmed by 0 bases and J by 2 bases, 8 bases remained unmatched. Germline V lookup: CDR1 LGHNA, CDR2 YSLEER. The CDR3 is CASSQDRPTGGNTEAFF. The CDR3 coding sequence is TGCGCCAGCAGCCAAGATAGGCCCACAGGGGGAAACACTGAAGCTTTCTTT.

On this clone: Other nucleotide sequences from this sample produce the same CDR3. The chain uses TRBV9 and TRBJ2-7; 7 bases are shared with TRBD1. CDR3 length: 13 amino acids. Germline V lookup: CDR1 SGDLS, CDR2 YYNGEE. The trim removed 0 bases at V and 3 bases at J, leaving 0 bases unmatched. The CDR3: CASSVGDSYEQYF. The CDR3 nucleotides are TGTGCCAGCAGCGTAGGGGACAGCTACGAGCAGTACTTC.

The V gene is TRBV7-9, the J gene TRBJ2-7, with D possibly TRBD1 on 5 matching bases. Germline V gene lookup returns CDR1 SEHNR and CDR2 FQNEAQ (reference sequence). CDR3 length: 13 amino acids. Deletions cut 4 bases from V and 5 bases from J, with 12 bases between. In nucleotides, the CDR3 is TGTGCCAGCAGCTCCCCCCAGGGTCACGAGCAGTACTTC. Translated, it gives CASSSPQGHEQYF.

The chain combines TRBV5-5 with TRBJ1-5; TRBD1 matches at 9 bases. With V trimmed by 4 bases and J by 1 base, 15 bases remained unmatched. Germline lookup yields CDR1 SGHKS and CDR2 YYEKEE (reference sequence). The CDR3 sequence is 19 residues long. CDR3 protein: CASSTRRDRDLISNQPQHF. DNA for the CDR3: TGTGCCAGCAGCACACGCCGGGACAGGGATCTTATCAGCAATCAGCCCCAGCATTTT.

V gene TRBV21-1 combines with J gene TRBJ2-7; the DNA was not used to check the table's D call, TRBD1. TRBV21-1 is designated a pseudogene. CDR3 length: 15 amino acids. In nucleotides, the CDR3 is TGTGCCAGCAGCCCGGAAGGACAGACCTCCTACGAGCAGTACTTC. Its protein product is CASSPEGQTSYEQYF.

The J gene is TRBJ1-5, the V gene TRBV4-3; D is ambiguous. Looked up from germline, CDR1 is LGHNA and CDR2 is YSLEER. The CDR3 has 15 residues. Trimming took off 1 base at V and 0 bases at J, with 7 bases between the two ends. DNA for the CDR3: TGCGCCAGCAGCCAAGTTGTCGGTAGCAATCAGCCCCAGCATTTT. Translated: CASSQVVGSNQPQHF.

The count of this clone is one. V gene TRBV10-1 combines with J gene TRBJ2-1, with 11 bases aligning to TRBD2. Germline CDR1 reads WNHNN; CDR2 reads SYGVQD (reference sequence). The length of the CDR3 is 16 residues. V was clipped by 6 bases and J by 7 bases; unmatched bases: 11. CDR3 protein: CASREELAGACNEQFF. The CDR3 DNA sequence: TGCGCCAGCAGGGAAGAACTAGCGGGAGCATGTAATGAGCAGTTCTTC.

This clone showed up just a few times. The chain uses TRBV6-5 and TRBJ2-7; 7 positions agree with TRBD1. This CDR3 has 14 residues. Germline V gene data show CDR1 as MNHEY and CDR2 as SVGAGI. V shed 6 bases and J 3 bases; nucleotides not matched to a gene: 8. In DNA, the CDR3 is TGTGCCAGCAGAGACCCGGCAGGGGGCTACGAGCAGTACTTC. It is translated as CASRDPAGGYEQYF.